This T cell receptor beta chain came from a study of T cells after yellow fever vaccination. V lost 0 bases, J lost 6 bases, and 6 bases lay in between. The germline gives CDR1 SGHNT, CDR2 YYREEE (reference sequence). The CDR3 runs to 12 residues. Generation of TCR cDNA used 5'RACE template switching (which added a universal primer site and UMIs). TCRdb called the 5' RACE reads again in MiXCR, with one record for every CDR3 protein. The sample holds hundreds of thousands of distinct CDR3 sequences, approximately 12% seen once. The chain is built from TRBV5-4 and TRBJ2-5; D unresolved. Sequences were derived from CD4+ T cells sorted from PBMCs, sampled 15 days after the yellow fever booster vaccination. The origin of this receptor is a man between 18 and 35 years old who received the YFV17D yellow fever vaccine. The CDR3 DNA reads TGTGCCAGCAGCTTGGCCGCGAAGACCCAGTACTTC. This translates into CASSLAAKTQYF.